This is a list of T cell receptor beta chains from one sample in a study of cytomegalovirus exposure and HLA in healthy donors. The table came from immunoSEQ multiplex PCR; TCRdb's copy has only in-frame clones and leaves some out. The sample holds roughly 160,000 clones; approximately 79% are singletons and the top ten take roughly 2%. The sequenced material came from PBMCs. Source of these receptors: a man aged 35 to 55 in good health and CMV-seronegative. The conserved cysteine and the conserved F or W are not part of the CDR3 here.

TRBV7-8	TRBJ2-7	ASSLVGRNEQY
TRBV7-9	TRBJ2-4	ASSLTRQGLALPKNIQY
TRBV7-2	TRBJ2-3	ASSPEGMDRGYLGTQY
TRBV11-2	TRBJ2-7	ASRGGQPYEQY
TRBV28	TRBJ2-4	ASRSGRLAKNSQY
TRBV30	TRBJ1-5	AWSVPYPSNQPQH
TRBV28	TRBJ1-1	ASILGGGTEAF
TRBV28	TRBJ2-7	ASTLMTGIPYEQY
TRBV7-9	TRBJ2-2	SSSLSRREVVTGELF
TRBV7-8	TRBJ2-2	ASFPASGNTGELF
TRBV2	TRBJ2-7	ASQRDRVDEQY
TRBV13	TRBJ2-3	ASSMTSGTDTQY
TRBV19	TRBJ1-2	ASREGGRGYGYT
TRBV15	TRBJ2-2	ATSRDLGTSGTGELF
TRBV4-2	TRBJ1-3	ASSNLGQGHISGNTIY
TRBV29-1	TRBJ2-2	SVESGTGELF
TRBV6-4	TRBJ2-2	ASSPVGGGTGELF
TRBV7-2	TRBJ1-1	ASSLPPGEAF
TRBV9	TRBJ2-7	ASSVGLAGANLFYEQY
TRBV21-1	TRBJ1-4	ASSPRTGDTNEKLF
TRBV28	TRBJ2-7	ASRLDRGKREQY
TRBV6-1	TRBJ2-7	ASSEAIDRAFEEQY
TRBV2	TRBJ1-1	ASSENREFTEAF
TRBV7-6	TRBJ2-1	ASSLARGGLNEQF
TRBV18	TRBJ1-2	ASSPRAEGYGYT
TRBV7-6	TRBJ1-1	ASSLGARSEAF